Listed here are 8 T cell receptor beta chains from one sample, sequenced in a study of cytomegalovirus exposure and HLA in healthy donors. Both 60 Vbeta primers and 13 Jbeta primers went into the PCR. Clones were sequenced by immunoSEQ multiplex PCR, and TCRdb holds only the in-frame ones, with some missing. The table lists around 140,000 clones, about 61% of them singletons. The sequenced sample was PBMCs. The source is a woman aged 40-49 years in good health and CMV-seronegative.

This clone was observed a single time. This rearrangement joins TRBV10-2 to TRBJ1-6, with TRBD1 matching over 7 bases. CDR1 is WSHSY and CDR2 is SAAADI in the germline V gene. The length of the CDR3 is 13 residues. V gave up 7 bases and J gave up 7 bases; unmatched junction bases: 4. CDR3 sequence (DNA): TGCGCCAGCAAGGGGGCCACAAATTCACCCCTCCACTTT. Translated, it gives CASKGATNSPLHF.

This chain links TRBV6-6 with TRBJ2-4; TRBD1 matches at 9 bases. CDR3 size: 16 residues. Germline values: CDR1 MNHNY, CDR2 SVGAGI (reference sequence). With 7 bases clipped from V and 2 bases from J, the junction kept 9 bases outside the gene matches. CDR3 sequence (DNA): TGTGCCAGCAACACAGGGGGCGGCAAAACCAAAAACATTCAGTACTTC. This sequence encodes CASNTGGGKTKNIQYF.

This clone was detected only a few times. The rearrangement uses TRBV5-1 and TRBJ1-1; 8 bases line up with TRBD1. Trimming removed 2 bases from V and 3 bases from J; junction bases left unmatched: 12. The CDR3 totals 17 residues. The germline gives CDR1 SGHRS, CDR2 YFSETQ. The CDR3 sequence is CASSFPTGVSEYTEAFF. The DNA for the CDR3 is TGCGCCAGCAGCTTCCCGACAGGGGTTTCGGAGTACACTGAAGCTTTCTTT.

The chain uses TRBV27 and TRBJ1-5; TRBD1 aligns across 8 bases. From germline, CDR1 is MNHEY and CDR2 SMNVEV (reference sequence). This CDR3 has 15 residues. V lost 6 bases, J lost 4 bases, and 8 bases stayed unmatched. CDR3 protein: CASRNGQGANQPQHF. CDR3 DNA sequence: TGTGCCAGCAGAAATGGACAGGGAGCGAATCAGCCCCAGCATTTT.

A few counts support this clone. V usage is TRBV5-1 and J usage is TRBJ2-3; 8 bases line up with TRBD2. Germline V lookup: CDR1 SGHRS, CDR2 YFSETQ. V shed 4 bases and J 4 bases; nucleotides not matched to a gene: 11. This CDR3 has 16 residues. This CDR3 reads CASSQPPGGAADTQYF. CDR3 nucleotides: TGCGCCAGCAGCCAACCACCCGGGGGGGCCGCAGATACGCAGTATTTT.

The rearrangement joins TRBV19 to TRBJ1-1; D is possibly TRBD1 (5 bases). V dropped 5 bases and J dropped 6 bases, with 16 bases sitting between them. Germline-derived CDR1 and CDR2 are LNHDA and SQIVND (reference sequence). This CDR3 contains 14 residues. CDR3 coding DNA: TGTGCCAGTAGTCCTACGGGGGGAGGGCCTGAAGCTTTCTTT. Translated, it gives CASSPTGGGPEAFF. Combining the CDR3 with reference TRBV19 and TRBJ1-1 gives the whole variable domain DGGITQSPKYLFRKEGQNVTLSCEQNLNHDAMYWYRQDPGQGLRLIYYSQIVNDFQKGDIAEGYSVSREKKESFPLTVTSAQKNPTAFYLCASSPTGGGPEAFFGQGTRLTVV.

V usage is TRBV7-8 and J usage is TRBJ1-2; TRBD1 matches at 8 bases. Germline values: CDR1 SGHVS, CDR2 FQNEAQ. The V gene end was trimmed by 5 bases and the J gene end by 6 bases; junction bases not matched to a gene: 5. The CDR3 totals 13 residues. The CDR3 DNA sequence: TGTGCCAGCAGCCTGGGACAGGTCAATGGCTACACCTTC. Amino acids: CASSLGQVNGYTF.

The rearrangement links TRBV19 to TRBJ1-1; no clear D gene. Trimming left V 7 bases short and J 1 base short, with 7 bases between. CDR3 length: 12 residues. Germline loops: CDR1 LNHDA, CDR2 SQIVND (reference sequence). CDR3 sequence: CASKAGNTEAFF. The CDR3 nucleotides are TGTGCCAGTAAAGCGGGGAACACTGAAGCTTTCTTT.